The subject of this entry is one T cell receptor beta chain. What antigen it recognizes has not been identified. Base qualities were left out, and no much larger clone turns up one base away. The data belong to a study of blood T cell repertoires in COVID-19 (TCRdb year 2020). About the investigation overall: Collaborator samples came from the United States, Italy and Spain and covered acute and convalescent phases of COVID-19. The prospective study material was composed of cDNA or gDNA derived from T cells, B-cell-depleted T cells, or PBMCs. The dataset comprised deeply sampled blood TCRbeta repertoires from subjects exposed to, actively infected with, or recovered from COVID-19. The repertoires were released in a freely available public database meant as a resource for research on the immune response to SARS-CoV-2. The samples were drawn from the first 160 participants of the ongoing ImmuneRACE study and from 1,254 subjects provided by 6 global collaborators. Nearly every sample came with metadata listing a de-identified subject ID, COVID-19 status, age in years and sex. Where available, HLA class I and class II types were taken from metadata supplied by the sample provider and were not determined by assay-based typing. Study-wide findings and limitations: The amount of clinical and demographic metadata varied by source and participant and was provided uncurated.

Enrolling through a virtual design, the prospective study's participants ranged in age from roughly 18 to 95 years and lived across about two dozen United States geographic areas. In the prospective study, cohorts were assigned on the basis of participant-reported clinical history obtained from a screening survey and a study questionnaire. Each participant in the prospective study had whole blood, serum and a nasopharyngeal or oropharyngeal swab collected by mobile phlebotomists. Over a roughly 2-month period, participants in the prospective study had the option of providing additional blood draws and questionnaires. Before DNA extraction, prospective study blood samples were shipped either frozen or at room temperature. TCRbeta CDR3 regions were amplified from genomic DNA using the immunoSEQ Assay, a bias-controlled multiplex PCR. The authors processed their data as follows. The number of nucleated cells in each sample was estimated by amplification of reference gene primers within the assay. Sequence reads were collapsed and filtered to measure the absolute abundance of every unique TCRbeta CDR3 rearrangement. For each sample, productive Simpson clonality was calculated as the square root of Simpson's diversity index across productive rearrangements. The immuneACCESS repertoire file appears here via TCRdb, limited to in-frame rearrangements. These files lack a portion of the clones; in checked studies, under half of the deficit traces to unresolved V genes, and the cause of the others is not known. V, J and clone size are those of that table, while D and trimming were read from the DNA. The sample yields about 200,000 clones; about 90% were counted once. 3.5% to 4.5% of the sample belongs to the ten largest clones.

The germline V end is reduced by 4 bases and the J end by 5 bases; junction bases left unmatched: 5. The CDR3 covers 13 residues, taking in both the cysteine and the phenylalanine. The read is trimmed to its CDR3 DNA, 39 bases read in frame from base 1. The rearrangement combines TRBV12-3 or TRBV12-4 with TRBJ2-7, with 7 middle bases fitting TRBD1. Sequences were obtained from PBMCs or T cells enriched from blood (not recorded which). This clonotype was obtained from a woman aged 25 to 39 with acute COVID-19. The DNA sequence is given as TGTGCCAGCAGTTGGGGACAGATCAACGAGCAGTACTTC. This gives the protein CASSWGQINEQYF.